This TCR beta chain is from a study of cytomegalovirus exposure and HLA in healthy donors. Germline V gene sequence: CDR1 LGHNA, CDR2 YNFKEQ. The ends were cut back, 1 base at V and 0 bases at J, with 10 bases in the middle. The CDR3 sequence is 15 residues long. General study results and limits: V- and J-gene trimming of TCR beta was linked (in a later analysis) to a missense DCLRE1C variant. Apparent HLA restriction characterized most CMV-associated TCR beta chains in a later analysis. A classifier reportedly called cytomegalovirus status with high sensitivity and specificity. An assumption of roughly uniform sequencing depth across donors underlay the presence/absence analyses.

PCR involved 60 Vbeta and 13 Jbeta primers. The table came from immunoSEQ multiplex PCR; TCRdb's copy has only in-frame clones and leaves some out. Of over 85,000 clones in the sample, approximately 70% were seen once. A remark on this clone: What it binds is unknown.

This sequence joins TRBV4-2 and TRBJ2-7; TRBD1 is a possible D gene (5 bases). Input material: PBMCs. This TCR derives from a man aged 35 to 55 in good health and CMV-seronegative. The CDR3 nucleotides read TGTGCCAGCAGCCAAGTGACAGACCGCTCCTACGAGCAGTACTTC. It codes for CASSQVTDRSYEQYF.